The clone carrying this TCR beta chain was observed a handful of times. Its specificity is unknown. The identical CDR3 is also encoded by other nucleotide sequences in the sample. The assay was immunoSEQ multiplex PCR, and TCRdb's table has in-frame clones only and misses some. The sample has approximately 2,000,000 clones, around 92% seen once. This entry is derived from a study of shared clonotypes between healthy human individuals. Looking at the study overall: Per donor, three plates held CD4 naive cells, three held CD4 memory, two held CD8 naive and one held CD8 memory.

This CDR3 comprises 13 residues. The germline V gene encodes CDR1 SGHNT and CDR2 YYREEE (reference sequence). V shed 2 bases and J shed 1 base, with 6 bases lying between them. Study findings and constraints: A reduction in generation probabilities was seen for non-shared clonotypes relative to those shared by all four donors. The naive CD4 repertoires of several donors were compared, and around 5% of clonotypes were shared.

This receptor was identified in a man younger than 30 in good health. Some clones in this sample may be carry-over from other donors' samples. Sequences were obtained from naive CD4+ T cells from PBMCs. Specified subset: CD45RA+ positively selected. J is TRBJ1-1 and V is TRBV5-4; no clear D. The DNA for the CDR3 is TGTGCCAGCAGCTTAACGGGGAACACTGAAGCTTTCTTT. Residues: CASSLTGNTEAFF.